The 23 T cell receptor beta chains presented below share a single source sample, sequenced in a study of long-term antiretroviral therapy in people with HIV. A v3.0 immunoSEQ assay was performed at survey level. The method was immunoSEQ multiplex PCR; TCRdb's version includes in-frame clones alone and lacks a portion of them. The table records 20,000 to 25,000 clones, 84% of them present only once. This specimen consisted of unsorted PBMCs, obtained 0.5 years before starting antiretroviral therapy. The receptors were gathered from a man in his forties with HIV.

The chain combines TRBV15 with TRBJ2-6; D is unresolved. The V end lost 0 bases, the J end lost 1 base, and 10 bases lay between the germline ends. The CDR3 extends over 17 amino acids. From germline, CDR1 is LNHNV and CDR2 YYDKDF (reference sequence). The CDR3 DNA reads TGTGCCACCAGCAGAGATCTGGGGTTTTCTGGGGCCAACGTCCTGACTTTC. It encodes CATSRDLGFSGANVLTF. Drawing the rest from reference TRBV15 and TRBJ2-6, the complete variable domain is DAMVIQNPRYQVTQFGKPVTLSCSQTLNHNVMYWYQQKSSQAPKLLFHYYDKDFNNEADTPDNFQSRRPNTSFCFLDIRSPGLGDTAMYLCATSRDLGFSGANVLTFGAGSRLTVL.

This chain links TRBV28 with TRBJ1-1, with 10 bases fitting TRBD1. V dropped 2 bases and J dropped 3; count of bases not matched to a gene: 18. The CDR3 extends over 20 amino acids. The germline V gene encodes CDR1 MDHEN and CDR2 SYDVKM. The CDR3 spells CASSLVVIRDRGGRDTEAFF. The CDR3 nucleotides are TGTGCCAGCAGTTTAGTGGTTATAAGGGACAGGGGAGGGCGGGACACTGAAGCTTTCTTT.

This clone turned up a few times. The chain joins TRBV30 to TRBJ2-7; 9 bases align to TRBD1. V lost 1 base, J lost 4 bases, and 8 bases stayed unmatched. This CDR3 has 15 residues. From germline, CDR1 is GTSNPN and CDR2 SVGIG (reference sequence). The CDR3 sequence is CAWSGEQGAGYEQYF. As DNA, the CDR3 is TGTGCCTGGAGTGGTGAACAGGGGGCAGGGTACGAGCAGTACTTC.

The V gene is TRBV7-9, the J gene TRBJ2-3; TRBD2 is a possible D gene (6 bases). The CDR3 is 16 amino acids. Looked up from germline, CDR1 is SEHNR and CDR2 is FQNEAQ (reference sequence). V was cut by 2 bases and J by 5 bases, with 17 bases left in between. The CDR3 DNA reads TGTGCCAGCAGCTTAAAAGGAGGGAGTCCGGGAGATACGCAGTATTTT. It translates to CASSLKGGSPGDTQYF.

This clone was seen only a few times. This chain links TRBV30 with TRBJ1-5; D possibly corresponds to TRBD1 (5 bases). Germline CDR1 and CDR2: GTSNPN and SVGIG (reference sequence). The CDR3 has 14 residues. The V end was cut by 1 base, the J end by 7 bases, with 14 bases between. This chain's CDR3 is CAWSAGTAGQPQHF. The CDR3 DNA follows: TGTGCCTGGAGTGCGGGGACCGCCGGACAGCCCCAGCATTTT. The full variable domain, with the rest looked up from reference TRBV30 and TRBJ1-5, is SQTIHQWPATLVQPVGSPLSLECTVEGTSNPNLYWYRQAAGRGLQLLFYSVGIGQISSEVPQNLSASRPQDRQFILSSKKLLLSDSGFYLCAWSAGTAGQPQHFGDGTRLSIL.

A few counts support this clone. The chain is built from TRBV25-1 and TRBJ1-6, with 7 bases identical to TRBD1. The germline CDR1 and CDR2 sequences are MGHDK and SYGVNS. The CDR3 has 15 residues. The V segment lost 6 bases and the J segment 3 bases; nucleotides outside the gene matches: 5. The CDR3 bases are TGTGCCAGCAGCAGGGACAGCAGCTATAATTCACCCCTCCACTTT. Residues: CASSRDSSYNSPLHF.

The chain uses TRBV11-2 and TRBJ1-5; a possible D gene is TRBD1 (5 bases). CDR3 length equals 13 residues. V lost 5 bases, J lost 11 bases, and 16 bases lay in between. CDR1 and CDR2 from the germline V gene are SGHAT and FQNNGV. The CDR3 nucleotides read TGTGCCAGCAGCCTGACAGATTCAAAGACCCAGCATTTT. It is translated as CASSLTDSKTQHF.

The J gene is TRBJ2-2, the V gene TRBV7-3, with D possibly matching TRBD1 (5 bases). Per germline, CDR1 SGHTA and CDR2 FQGTGA. Trimming cost V 1 base and J 6 bases, with 15 bases left between them. The CDR3 consists of 16 residues. This CDR3 is CASSLNRPGMPGELFF. Written as DNA, the CDR3 is TGTGCCAGCAGCTTAAACCGGCCAGGGATGCCCGGGGAGCTGTTTTTT.

This clone has only one observation. This sequence joins TRBV19 and TRBJ1-2; tentative D call: TRBD1 (5 bases). This CDR3 has 14 residues. Trimming cost V 6 bases and J 3 bases, with 14 bases left between them. Germline V lookup: CDR1 LNHDA, CDR2 SQIVND (reference sequence). The CDR3 protein is CASRVVGTDYGYTF. CDR3 coding DNA: TGTGCCAGTAGAGTAGTGGGGACGGACTATGGCTACACCTTC.

This chain links TRBV7-2 with TRBJ1-1, with D unresolved. CDR3 length equals 13 residues. Germline V gives CDR1 SGHTA, CDR2 FQGNSA. V gave up 4 bases and J gave up 3 bases, with 9 bases separating them. CDR3 residues: CASSWLRDTEAFF. In DNA form, the CDR3 reads TGTGCCAGCAGCTGGCTACGGGACACTGAAGCTTTCTTT.

V usage is TRBV11-2 and J usage is TRBJ2-7, with D uncertain. The CDR3 contains 13 residues. The germline CDR1 and CDR2 sequences are SGHAT and FQNNGV. The germline V and J ends were trimmed by 3 bases and 1 base, with 7 bases remaining between them. For the CDR3, the DNA is TGTGCCAGCAGCTTCCAACCTTCCTACGAGCAGTACTTC. Encoded protein: CASSFQPSYEQYF.

Worth noting for this clone: Other nucleotide sequences in the sample specify the same CDR3. The gene calls are TRBV5-1 and TRBJ2-7, with unresolved D. There are 11 residues in the CDR3. V gave up 0 bases and J gave up 4 bases, with 2 bases separating them. Germline lookup yields CDR1 SGHRS and CDR2 YFSETQ. The CDR3 protein is CASSLGYEQYF. The CDR3 bases are TGCGCCAGCAGCTTGGGGTACGAGCAGTACTTC.

The chain joins TRBV29-1 to TRBJ2-7; D may correspond to TRBD1 or TRBD2 (6 bases each). Germline CDR1 is SQVTM and CDR2 is ANQGSEA. This CDR3 is built from 11 residues. V lost 6 bases, J lost 7 bases, and 13 bases lay in between. CDR3 loop: CSVGGQGEQYF. CDR3 coding DNA: TGCAGCGTAGGAGGGCAGGGGGAGCAGTACTTC.

This sequence joins TRBV27 and TRBJ1-2; TRBD1 might be the D (6 bases). There are 14 residues in the CDR3. V was pared by 6 bases and J by 7 bases, with 18 bases between. Germline V gives CDR1 MNHEY, CDR2 SMNVEV (reference sequence). Here the CDR3 DNA reads TGTGCCAGCAGCATGGTCCGGGGGGCGCTTGGCTACACCTTC. The encoded protein is CASSMVRGALGYTF.

The gene calls are TRBV6-5 and TRBJ2-5; TRBD2 matches at 9 bases. Germline assignment: CDR1 MNHEY and CDR2 SVGAGI. Trimming at V came to 6 bases and at J to 11 bases, leaving 16 bases not matched to a gene. This CDR3 spans 15 amino acids. The DNA of the CDR3 is TGTGCCAGCAGGTTTACGAGCGGGGGGCCTCGGGAGCAGTACTTC. Amino acid sequence: CASRFTSGGPREQYF.

The chain is built from TRBV5-8 and TRBJ1-6; the D is unclear. Germline loops: CDR1 SGHTS, CDR2 YDEGEE. Deletions cut 3 bases from V and 3 bases from J, with 10 bases between. The length of the CDR3 is 15 residues. The CDR3 loop is CASSSTPDYNSPLHF. The CDR3 DNA reads as TGTGCCAGCAGCTCGACTCCAGACTATAATTCACCCCTCCACTTT.

The rearrangement uses TRBV6-4 and TRBJ1-1; D remains ambiguous. The V gene lost 1 base and the J gene lost 1 base, with 7 bases spanning the gap. The CDR3 runs to 14 residues. Germline loops: CDR1 MRHNA, CDR2 SNTAGT. CDR3 DNA sequence: TGTGCCAGCAGTGACTACCCAGGGAACACTGAAGCTTTCTTT. As protein: CASSDYPGNTEAFF.

V is TRBV7-2 and J is TRBJ1-4; 7 bases are shared with TRBD1. Germline loops: CDR1 SGHTA, CDR2 FQGNSA. CDR3 length equals 14 residues. V shed 5 bases and J 6 bases; nucleotides not matched to a gene: 6. CDR3 amino acids: CASSTPGQHEKLFF. CDR3 bases: TGTGCCAGCAGCACCCCGGGACAGCATGAAAAACTGTTTTTT.

The chain carries TRBV28 and TRBJ1-6, with D possibly matching TRBD1 (5 bases). Trimming took 5 bases from V and 10 from J, leaving 18 bases between them. Germline V gene lookup returns CDR1 MDHEN and CDR2 SYDVKM. The CDR3 extends over 15 amino acids. CDR3 in DNA: TGTGCCAGCAGTGGGAACGGGGCGCAAGACTCACCCCTCCACTTT. It yields the protein CASSGNGAQDSPLHF.

The V call is TRBV19, the J call TRBJ2-7; 7 bases map to TRBD1. CDR1 and CDR2 (germline): LNHDA, SQIVND (reference sequence). The J segment lost 2 bases and the V segment lost 4 bases, leaving 2 bases of the junction unmatched. The CDR3 length is 13 residues. The CDR3 bases are TGTGCCAGTAGTAACAGGGGCCCCTACGAGCAGTACTTC. Protein sequence: CASSNRGPYEQYF. Full variable domain (remainder filled in from reference TRBV19 and TRBJ2-7): DGGITQSPKYLFRKEGQNVTLSCEQNLNHDAMYWYRQDPGQGLRLIYYSQIVNDFQKGDIAEGYSVSREKKESFPLTVTSAQKNPTAFYLCASSNRGPYEQYFGPGTRLTVT.

The chain links TRBV28 to TRBJ1-2; no reliable D call. Germline CDR1 is MDHEN and CDR2 is SYDVKM. CDR3 length equals 12 residues. V lost 11 bases and J 7 bases, leaving 17 bases between the germline ends. CDR3 in amino acids: CASFREALGYTF. Written as DNA, the CDR3 is TGTGCCTCCTTCCGGGAGGCCCTTGGCTACACCTTC.

The J gene is TRBJ2-3, the V gene TRBV11-2; D is uncertain. CDR1 and CDR2 (germline): SGHAT, FQNNGV. The V end was cut by 0 bases, the J end by 2 bases, with 9 bases between. CDR3 length: 15 amino acids. In DNA form, the CDR3 reads TGTGCCAGCAGCTTAGATACGGCATTCACAGATACGCAGTATTTT. The encoded protein is CASSLDTAFTDTQYF. The variable domain in full, completed from reference TRBV11-2 and TRBJ2-3, reads EAGVAQSPRYKIIEKRQSVAFWCNPISGHATLYWYQQILGQGPKLLIQFQNNGVVDDSQLPKDRFSAERLKGVDSTLKIQPAKLEDSAVYLCASSLDTAFTDTQYFGPGTRLTVL.

The chain recombines TRBV7-2 with TRBJ1-1; D is unresolved. V gave up 3 bases and J gave up 2 bases, with 10 bases separating them. The CDR3 length is 14 residues. CDR1 and CDR2 from the germline V gene are SGHTA and FQGNSA. Here the CDR3 DNA reads TGTGCCAGCAGCTTCACCGGGTCCAACACTGAAGCTTTCTTT. As protein: CASSFTGSNTEAFF.